The sequence of this T cell receptor (beta chain) was determined in a study of brain T cells in children with intractable seizures. Trimming took off 1 base at V and 4 bases at J, with 7 bases between the two ends. This CDR3 spans 13 amino acids. CDR1 and CDR2 (germline): SGDLS, YYNGEE. Produced via immunoSEQ multiplex PCR; TCRdb's table is partial and in-frame only. The sample holds around 44,000 clones; about 93% are singletons and the top ten take approximately 6%. The receptor's source is a girl aged 2-10 years with tuberous sclerosis and intractable seizures. The rearrangement uses TRBV9 and TRBJ2-3; D unresolved. The sample here was peripheral blood, taken at surgery. CDR3 nucleotide sequence: TGTGCCAGCAGCGTAAATTCCGCAGATACGCAGTATTTT. Translated, it gives CASSVNSADTQYF.